This passage covers 18 T cell receptor beta chains from one sample sequenced in a study of blood T cell repertoires in COVID-19. Assay used: immunoSEQ multiplex PCR; TCRdb lists only in-frame clones, some missing. The data contain approximately 290,000 clones, nearly 90% of them singletons. The sequenced material came from PBMCs or T cells enriched from blood (not recorded which). Receptors were obtained from a woman aged 18-30 years with acute COVID-19.

This clone occurred a few times. The J gene is TRBJ1-1, the V gene TRBV9, with D possibly TRBD1 on 5 matching bases. The germline gives CDR1 SGDLS, CDR2 YYNGEE. This CDR3 contains 14 residues. V lost 3 bases, J lost 2 bases, and 11 bases lay in between. The CDR3 region is CASSAWGGNTEAFF. For the CDR3, the DNA is TGTGCCAGCAGCGCTTGGGGGGGAAACACTGAAGCTTTCTTT.

Written as DNA, the CDR3 is TGTGCCAGCAGCTCCTATGCAGGGGGCGATGGTGAAAAACTGTTTTTT. It translates to CASSSYAGGDGEKLFF. The chain has TRBV7-9 and TRBJ1-4, with 8 bases aligning to TRBD1. This CDR3 comprises 16 residues. V lost 4 bases to trimming and J lost 7 bases; unmatched junction nucleotides: 11. From germline, CDR1 is SEHNR and CDR2 FQNEAQ (reference sequence).

The rearrangement uses TRBV7-9 and TRBJ1-2; 7 bases are a match to TRBD1. CDR3 size: 15 residues. Germline CDR1 and CDR2: SEHNR and FQNEAQ (reference sequence). Germline trimming cut 7 bases from V and 4 bases from J; bases unmatched to any gene: 12. The chain's CDR3 is CASINRQGPTYGYTF. The CDR3 bases are TGTGCCAGCATCAATCGACAGGGCCCCACCTATGGCTACACCTTC.

V usage is TRBV12-3 or TRBV12-4 and J usage is TRBJ1-2; D unclear. Trimming cost V 2 bases and J 6 bases, with 7 bases left between them. The CDR3 runs 12 residues. CDR3 coding DNA: TGTGCCAGCAGTTTACCAAAAAATGGCTACACCTTC. Amino acid sequence: CASSLPKNGYTF.

Here the CDR3 DNA reads TGTGCCAGCAGCTGGGGGCACTACGAGCAGTACTTC. Amino acids: CASSWGHYEQYF. This chain connects TRBV5-5 to TRBJ2-7, with TRBD1 as a possible D gene (6 bases). CDR1 SGHKS and CDR2 YYEKEE come from the germline V gene (reference sequence). This CDR3 has 12 residues. Trimming took 3 bases from V and 3 from J, leaving 7 bases between them.

V usage is TRBV7-9 and J usage is TRBJ2-1; 8 bases are shared with TRBD1. The CDR3 loop spans 15 amino acids. The germline V gene has CDR1 SEHNR and CDR2 FQNEAQ (reference sequence). Losses at the gene ends were 5 bases for V and 3 bases for J; bases not matched to a gene: 6. As DNA, the CDR3 is TGTGCCAGCAGCACTAGACAGGGGAGCTACAATGAGCAGTTCTTC. Protein product: CASSTRQGSYNEQFF.

This clone has only a few counts. The chain recombines TRBV11-3 with TRBJ2-1; 8 bases are a match to TRBD2. With V trimmed by 4 bases and J by 7 bases, 6 bases remained unmatched. Germline V gene data show CDR1 as SGHNT and CDR2 as YENEEA. The CDR3 has 14 amino acids. The DNA for the CDR3 is TGTGCCAGCAGCTACTCGGGACTAGGGAATGAGCAGTTCTTC. Its translation is CASSYSGLGNEQFF.

The chain employs TRBV7-9 and TRBJ2-7; 11 bases align to TRBD2. The CDR3 has 14 amino acids. Per the germline V gene, CDR1 is SEHNR and CDR2 is FQNEAQ (reference sequence). V lost 5 bases and J lost 4; bases outside the gene matches: 4. CDR3: CASSPRTSGYEQYF. The CDR3 region has the DNA TGTGCCAGCAGCCCACGGACTAGCGGGTACGAGCAGTACTTC.

The chain recombines TRBV18 with TRBJ2-7; 7 bases line up with TRBD2. Trimming took 0 bases from V and 1 from J; bases not matched to a gene: 9. CDR1 KGHSH and CDR2 LQKENI come from the germline V gene. CDR3 size: 17 residues. The CDR3 coding sequence is TGTGCCAGCTCACCACCGGGGAATAGCGGGCTGTCCTACGAGCAGTACTTC. It encodes CASSPPGNSGLSYEQYF.

In its sample, this clone was seen a few times. V usage is TRBV2 and J usage is TRBJ1-5; 7 positions match TRBD1. With 5 bases clipped from V and 7 bases from J, the junction kept 11 bases outside the gene matches. The CDR3 length is 15 residues. Germline values: CDR1 SNHLY, CDR2 FYNNEI. CDR3 residues: CASSSRQGSGQPQHF. DNA of the CDR3: TGTGCCAGCAGTAGCCGACAGGGCAGCGGGCAGCCCCAGCATTTT. The entire variable domain, with the rest obtained from reference TRBV2 and TRBJ1-5, is as follows: EPEVTQTPSHQVTQMGQEVILRCVPISNHLYFYWYRQILGQKVEFLVSFYNNEISEKSEIFDDQFSVERPDGSNFTLKIRSTKLEDSAMYFCASSSRQGSGQPQHFGDGTRLSIL.

The rearrangement uses TRBV11-3 and TRBJ2-7, with 9 nucleotides matching TRBD1. The CDR3 contains 15 residues. J gave up 3 bases and V 1 base, and 4 bases lay outside the gene matches. Germline V CDR1 and CDR2: SGHNT, YENEEA. CDR3 loop: CASSLGDRGGYEQYF. The CDR3 nucleotides are TGTGCCAGCAGCTTAGGCGACAGGGGGGGCTACGAGCAGTACTTC.

The chain uses TRBV30 and TRBJ2-1, with 9 bases that match TRBD2. Germline V gene data show CDR1 as GTSNPN and CDR2 as SVGIG (reference sequence). The CDR3 totals 15 residues. V lost 7 bases, J lost 9 bases, and 16 bases stayed unmatched. The DNA for the CDR3 is TGTGCCTTGACTAGCGGTTCTAGCTTGGGGGTTGAGCAGTTCTTC. Encoded protein: CALTSGSSLGVEQFF.

The V and J genes are TRBV2 and TRBJ2-5; 7 bases match TRBD1. Losses at the gene ends were 6 bases for V and 2 bases for J; bases not matched to a gene: 15. CDR3 length: 17 residues. Germline CDR1 and CDR2: SNHLY and FYNNEI. Written as DNA, the CDR3 is TGTGCCAGCAGAGGCTTCCCGGGACAGCAGATTCAAGAGACCCAGTACTTC. Amino acid sequence: CASRGFPGQQIQETQYF.

J is TRBJ2-7 and V is TRBV27; 10 nucleotides line up with TRBD1. Germline lookup yields CDR1 MNHEY and CDR2 SMNVEV (reference sequence). The CDR3 contains 13 residues. With V trimmed by 8 bases and J by 6 bases, 7 bases remained unmatched. CDR3 DNA sequence: TGTGCCAGCTGGGGGACAGGGGAAATCGAGCAGTACTTC. Translated: CASWGTGEIEQYF.

The chain employs TRBV30 and TRBJ1-1, with D tentatively TRBD1 (6 bases). The V end was cut by 3 bases, the J end by 0 bases, with 8 bases between. The CDR3 is 13 amino acids. CDR1 is GTSNPN and CDR2 is SVGIG in the germline V gene (reference sequence). Written as DNA, the CDR3 is TGTGCCTGGAGGACAGGAATGAACACTGAAGCTTTCTTT. It yields the protein CAWRTGMNTEAFF.

The rearrangement joins TRBV9 to TRBJ1-1, with D perhaps matching TRBD1 (6 bases). This CDR3 has 15 residues. CDR1 is SGDLS, CDR2 YYNGEE, per germline. V lost 3 bases and J lost 0, with 12 bases in between. CDR3 sequence: CASSAGQNLNTEAFF. The CDR3, as DNA: TGTGCCAGCAGCGCCGGACAGAACTTGAACACTGAAGCTTTCTTT.

This clone occurred once. The rearrangement uses TRBV10-3 and TRBJ2-3; TRBD2 is a possible D gene (6 bases). The length of the CDR3 is 13 residues. Trimming removed 11 bases from V and 1 base from J, with 13 bases in between. Germline loops: CDR1 ENHRY, CDR2 SYGVKD. For the CDR3, the DNA is TGTGCCCCCGGCGGGGTCGGCACAGATACGCAGTATTTT. Translation: CAPGGVGTDTQYF.

This clone was seen just once. CDR3 sequence: CASSYSPLLASYEQYF. CDR3 DNA: TGTGCCAGCAGTTACTCTCCGTTACTAGCGTCCTACGAGCAGTACTTC. The V gene is TRBV6-5, the J gene TRBJ2-7; 7 nucleotides align to TRBD2. V dropped 0 bases and J dropped 1; count of bases not matched to a gene: 6. Germline V lookup: CDR1 MNHEY, CDR2 SVGAGI. The CDR3 has 16 residues.